The TCR beta chain described here comes from a study of cytomegalovirus exposure and HLA in healthy donors. Whole-study results and caveats: In a later analysis, TCR beta V- and J-gene trimming was associated with a missense DCLRE1C variant. Cytomegalovirus-associated status was assigned to 150 or so TCR beta chains. When presence/absence was analysed, sequencing depth was taken to be roughly uniform across donors.

CDR1 is WSHSY, CDR2 SAAADI, per germline. This CDR3 contains 13 residues. Healthy donors of bone marrow made up the group. With respect to this clone: What it binds is unknown. Germline and junction disagree at one end, which may indicate a read error. Other nucleotide sequences from this sample produce the same CDR3.

Both 60 Vbeta primers and 13 Jbeta primers went into the PCR. Assay used: immunoSEQ multiplex PCR; TCRdb lists only in-frame clones, some missing. The table has about 180,000 clones, about three quarters seen once. This rearrangement joins TRBV10-2 to TRBJ1-1; D possibly corresponds to TRBD1 (5 bases). This receptor was identified in a man aged 40-49 years in good health and CMV-seropositive. The material sequenced was PBMCs. The CDR3: CASNRGSHTEAFF. DNA for the CDR3: TGCGCCAGCAACCGGGGGTCGCACACTGAAGCCTTCTTT.